This T cell receptor (beta chain) was sequenced for a study of cytomegalovirus exposure and HLA in healthy donors. Study results and limitations: What a later analysis reportedly showed was that an Asian-associated ancestry cluster had fewer N-insertions than the approximately 720-donor mean.

For this clone: What it recognizes is unknown.

The PCR contained 60 Vbeta and 13 Jbeta primers. Some clones are missing from TCRdb's copy, which holds only in-frame ones; the method was immunoSEQ multiplex PCR. The table lists about 130,000 clones. CDR3 length: 12 amino acids. In germline, CDR1 is SGHNT, CDR2 YENEEA. Sequencing was done on a sample of PBMCs. The TCR comes from an older woman in good health and CMV-seronegative. V is TRBV11-3 and J is TRBJ2-5; 7 bases line up with TRBD1. The DNA end is a closer match to TRBJ2-7, so the J assignment may be wrong. The CDR3: CASSHRGYEQYF. Here the CDR3 DNA reads TGTGCCAGCAGCCACAGGGGTTACGAGCAGTACTTC.